This paragraph reports one TCR beta chain. Its antigen is currently unknown. The data derive from a study of blood T cells in healthy people across ages. Study results and caveats: Compared with aged donors, long-lived donors showed fewer expanded clones, suggesting selection.

The germline V gene encodes CDR1 DFQATT and CDR2 SNEGSKA (reference sequence). Trimming cost V 3 bases and J 8 bases; bases outside gene matches: 4. This CDR3 comprises 13 residues. Each of the donors had approximately 10 milliliters of peripheral blood drawn into EDTA-treated Vacutainer tubes. With a J-beta primer mix and a sample-barcoded 5' primer, a second PCR ran 7 to 11 cycles. TCRdb used MiXCR to reprocess the 5' RACE reads, holding one entry per CDR3 protein. The table has 1.2 million to 1.5 million distinct CDR3 sequences, around 42% seen once. The chain recombines TRBV20-1 with TRBJ1-4; 9 bases map to TRBD1. The sequencing input was blood. The receptor was isolated from a woman in her late teens or twenties in good health. Written as DNA, the CDR3 is TGCAGTGCTAGGGGGACAGGGACCGAAAAACTGTTTTTT. Translating it yields CSARGTGTEKLFF.